A single sample is the source of the 22 T cell receptor beta chains below, sequenced in a study of cytomegalovirus exposure and HLA in healthy donors. Use of 60 Vbeta and 13 Jbeta primers characterized the PCR. The method was immunoSEQ multiplex PCR; TCRdb's version includes in-frame clones alone and lacks a portion of them. The sample carries 85,000 to 120,000 clones, around three quarters recorded once. The sample comprised PBMCs. The source of these receptors is a woman between 45 and 60 years old in good health and CMV-seropositive.

DNA for the CDR3: TGTGCCAGCAAGCCGCAGGGGGACTATGGCTACACCTTC. The encoded protein is CASKPQGDYGYTF. The rearrangement links TRBV5-4 to TRBJ1-2, with 7 bases identical to TRBD1. The CDR3 has 13 residues. Germline V CDR1 and CDR2: SGHNT, YYREEE (reference sequence). Losses at the gene ends were 6 bases for V and 3 bases for J; bases not matched to a gene: 5.

The rearrangement joins TRBV2 to TRBJ2-1, with TRBD1 identical over 7 bases. There are 15 residues in the CDR3. The V segment lost 5 bases and the J segment 0 bases; nucleotides outside the gene matches: 4. In germline, CDR1 is SNHLY, CDR2 FYNNEI. CDR3 nucleotide sequence: TGTGCCAGCAGTCGGGACAGTAGCTCCTACAATGAGCAGTTCTTC. It is translated as CASSRDSSSYNEQFF. Full variable domain (remainder filled in from reference TRBV2 and TRBJ2-1): EPEVTQTPSHQVTQMGQEVILRCVPISNHLYFYWYRQILGQKVEFLVSFYNNEISEKSEIFDDQFSVERPDGSNFTLKIRSTKLEDSAMYFCASSRDSSSYNEQFFGPGTRLTVL.

The rearrangement uses TRBV4-1 and TRBJ1-1; a possible D gene is TRBD1 (5 bases). CDR3 size: 15 residues. V lost 2 bases and J lost 2, with 12 bases in between. Germline assignment: CDR1 MGHRA and CDR2 YSYEKL. CDR3 protein: CASSQNRQQNTEAFF. The DNA of the CDR3 is TGCGCCAGCAGCCAAAACAGACAGCAAAACACTGAAGCTTTCTTT.

This clone was observed a handful of times. The rearrangement uses TRBV9 and TRBJ1-1, with D perhaps TRBD1 (5 bases). V lost 0 bases to trimming and J lost 3 bases, with 9 bases between them. Germline assignment: CDR1 SGDLS and CDR2 YYNGEE. The CDR3 extends over 14 amino acids. In DNA form, the CDR3 reads TGTGCCAGCAGCGTAGGGGCCAGGGACACTGAAGCTTTCTTT. Protein sequence: CASSVGARDTEAFF.

As concerns this clone: Other DNA sequences in this sample translate to the same CDR3. The V gene is TRBV19, the J gene TRBJ1-6; no clear D gene. Germline V gene data show CDR1 as LNHDA and CDR2 as SQIVND (reference sequence). V was clipped by 1 base and J by 1 base, with 8 bases between them. The CDR3 is 16 residues long. The CDR3 protein is CASSIGAGSYNSPLHF. In DNA, the CDR3 is TGTGCCAGTAGTATAGGGGCGGGGTCCTATAATTCACCCCTCCACTTT.

This sequence joins TRBV7-2 and TRBJ1-2; a weak D match, TRBD1 (6 bases). CDR3 length: 14 residues. V lost 5 bases and J 5 bases, leaving 15 bases between the germline ends. Germline-derived CDR1 and CDR2 are SGHTA and FQGNSA. CDR3 sequence: CASSPQTGEYGYTF. In nucleotides, the CDR3 is TGTGCCAGCAGCCCCCAGACAGGTGAATATGGCTACACCTTC.

In DNA, the CDR3 is TGTGCCAGCAGTGTGGGGGGGAACACCGGGGAGCTGTTTTTT. Protein sequence: CASSVGGNTGELFF. The chain has TRBV6-4 and TRBJ2-2; D might be TRBD2 (6 bases). The V and J ends lost 4 bases and 1 base respectively, with 7 bases between them. The germline V gene encodes CDR1 MRHNA and CDR2 SNTAGT. There are 14 residues in the CDR3.

Only a few counts were recorded for this clone. The rearrangement joins TRBV5-4 to TRBJ1-6, with 7 bases aligning to TRBD1. Germline CDR1 reads SGHNT; CDR2 reads YYREEE (reference sequence). Trimming took 4 bases from V and 5 from J; bases not matched to a gene: 6. The CDR3 has 15 amino acids. The CDR3 DNA reads TGTGCCAGCAGCGGCGGGACAGTAAATAATTCACCCCTCCACTTT. Amino acid sequence: CASSGGTVNNSPLHF.

The chain links TRBV2 to TRBJ1-1; TRBD1 agrees at 8 bases. J was trimmed by 7 bases and V by 5 bases; bases with no gene match: 9. Germline loops: CDR1 SNHLY, CDR2 FYNNEI. This CDR3 has 14 amino acids. The CDR3 DNA follows: TGTGCCAGCAGTTCAGGACAGGGTTCGGGTGAAGCTTTCTTT. It encodes CASSSGQGSGEAFF. The full variable domain, completed using reference TRBV2 and TRBJ1-1, is EPEVTQTPSHQVTQMGQEVILRCVPISNHLYFYWYRQILGQKVEFLVSFYNNEISEKSEIFDDQFSVERPDGSNFTLKIRSTKLEDSAMYFCASSSGQGSGEAFFGQGTRLTVV.

Concerning this clone: One end of the junction fails to match germline, which may point to a read error. V usage is TRBV10-3 and J usage is TRBJ2-3; tentatively, D is TRBD2 (5 bases). This CDR3 is built from 11 residues. Germline assignment: CDR1 ENHRY and CDR2 SYGVKD. CDR3 sequence: CAISDSRGWGF. In DNA form, the CDR3 reads TGTGCCATCAGTGATAGCCGGGGTTGGGGTTTT.

The genes are TRBV30 and TRBJ1-5, with 9 bases aligning to TRBD1. V shed 2 bases, J shed 0 bases, and the junction held 14 bases outside the gene matches. This CDR3 is 19 amino acids long. Germline values: CDR1 GTSNPN, CDR2 SVGIG (reference sequence). This CDR3 is CAWSLRGDRDYYSNQPQHF. CDR3 nucleotides: TGTGCCTGGAGTCTTCGTGGGGACAGGGATTACTATAGCAATCAGCCCCAGCATTTT. The full variable domain, its missing parts supplied by reference TRBV30 and TRBJ1-5, is SQTIHQWPATLVQPVGSPLSLECTVEGTSNPNLYWYRQAAGRGLQLLFYSVGIGQISSEVPQNLSASRPQDRQFILSSKKLLLSDSGFYLCAWSLRGDRDYYSNQPQHFGDGTRLSIL.

With respect to this clone: The same CDR3 also results from other DNA sequences found in this sample. In DNA, the CDR3 is TGTGCCAGTAGCTCACCCCCCCAGGGGTTGGGAAGGACTGAAGCTTTCTTT. Its protein product is CASSSPPQGLGRTEAFF. The V and J genes are TRBV19 and TRBJ1-1, with a possible D match to TRBD1 (6 bases). V lost 6 bases to trimming and J lost 5 bases, with 25 bases between them. The V gene's germline CDR1 is LNHDA and CDR2 SQIVND (reference sequence). The CDR3 consists of 17 residues.

The genes are TRBV6-1 and TRBJ2-7, with D perhaps matching TRBD2 (6 bases). Trimming took off 5 bases at V and 0 bases at J, with 11 bases between the two ends. Per germline, CDR1 MNHNS and CDR2 SASEGT. CDR3 size: 14 residues. CDR3 nucleotide sequence: TGTGCCAGCAGTAATGGGGGGACCTCCTACGAGCAGTACTTC. The encoded protein is CASSNGGTSYEQYF.

This clone was detected once. The CDR3 spells CASSPPGGTQETQYF. The CDR3 DNA sequence: TGTGCCAGCTCACCTCCGGGAGGGACCCAAGAGACCCAGTACTTC. This chain uses TRBV18 with TRBJ2-5; 8 bases agree with TRBD2. The J segment lost 1 base and the V segment lost 3 bases, leaving 4 bases of the junction unmatched. Germline V CDR1 and CDR2: KGHSH, LQKENI. The CDR3 is made up of 15 amino acids.

This rearrangement joins TRBV28 to TRBJ1-1; TRBD1 is a possible D gene (6 bases). The CDR3 is made up of 15 amino acids. The V and J ends lost 1 base and 4 bases respectively, with 13 bases between them. Looked up from germline, CDR1 is MDHEN and CDR2 is SYDVKM. CDR3 coding DNA: TGTGCCAGCAGTTTATTAGACGGGGGGGCCACTGAAGCTTTCTTT. Amino acids: CASSLLDGGATEAFF.

J is TRBJ1-5 and V is TRBV4-2; 7 bases are a match to TRBD1. Unmatched junction bases numbered 7, after V lost 9 bases and J lost 2 bases. Per the germline V gene, CDR1 is LGHNA and CDR2 is YNFKEQ. The CDR3 has 14 amino acids. In DNA form, the CDR3 reads TGTGCCAGTACAAACGGACAGGGCAATCAGCCCCAGCATTTT. Encoded protein: CASTNGQGNQPQHF.

As concerns this clone: The sample has other DNA sequences that encode this CDR3 too. The chain joins TRBV5-4 to TRBJ2-5; 8 positions agree with TRBD1. The CDR3 length is 13 residues. From germline, CDR1 is SGHNT and CDR2 YYREEE (reference sequence). Germline trimming cut 1 base from V and 5 bases from J; bases unmatched to any gene: 1. The CDR3 region has the DNA TGTGCCAGCAGCTTGACAGGGGGTGAGACCCAGTACTTC. As protein: CASSLTGGETQYF.

V and J are TRBV5-1 and TRBJ2-1; possible D gene TRBD1, 5 bases. V was cut by 1 base and J by 9 bases, with 14 bases left in between. Per germline, CDR1 SGHRS and CDR2 YFSETQ. CDR3 length equals 14 residues. CDR3: CASSLQDTAFEQFF. The DNA of the CDR3 is TGCGCCAGCAGCTTGCAGGACACGGCCTTTGAGCAGTTCTTC.

The CDR3 sequence is CASSLSLPGQGFDEKLFF. The CDR3 bases are TGTGCCAGCAGTTTATCCCTTCCGGGACAGGGATTTGACGAAAAACTGTTTTTT. The V gene is TRBV28, the J gene TRBJ1-4, with 9 bases lining up with TRBD1. Trimming took 1 base from V and 8 from J; bases not matched to a gene: 14. Germline lookup yields CDR1 MDHEN and CDR2 SYDVKM. The CDR3 extends over 18 amino acids.

This rearrangement joins TRBV4-3 to TRBJ1-2; D possibly corresponds to TRBD1 (6 bases). Between the trimmed V and J ends, which lost 0 bases and 6 bases, there was a span of 14 bases. The CDR3 runs 15 residues. Germline-derived CDR1 and CDR2 are LGHNA and YSLEER. The CDR3 nucleotides are TGCGCCAGCAGCCAAGATCTTGGGCAGGGGAATGGCTACACCTTC. It yields the protein CASSQDLGQGNGYTF.

The CDR3 loop reads CASSFLAGNTGELFF. In DNA, the CDR3 is TGTGCCAGCAGTTTTCTAGCGGGGAACACCGGGGAGCTGTTTTTT. The V and J genes are TRBV11-2 and TRBJ2-2, with 8 bases fitting TRBD2. Germline V gives CDR1 SGHAT, CDR2 FQNNGV. The junction had 4 bases not matched to a gene; V was cut back by 6 bases and J by 1 base. CDR3 length: 15 amino acids.

The V gene is TRBV7-3, the J gene TRBJ2-1, with D unresolved. The CDR3 is 14 residues long. The germline gives CDR1 SGHTA, CDR2 FQGTGA. V lost 5 bases and J lost 3, with 11 bases in between. The CDR3 nucleotides are TGTGCCAGCAGCCGCCTGGGCAGCTACAATGAGCAGTTCTTC. It encodes CASSRLGSYNEQFF. Combining the CDR3 with reference TRBV7-3 and TRBJ2-1 gives the whole variable domain GAGVSQTPSNKVTEKGKYVELRCDPISGHTALYWYRQSLGQGPEFLIYFQGTGAADDSGLPNDRFFAVRPEGSVSTLKIQRTERGDSAVYLCASSRLGSYNEQFFGPGTRLTVL.